The next 13 T cell receptor beta chains were all read from a single sample in a study of monozygotic twins with cystic fibrosis. TCRdb's copy holds only in-frame clones and misses some; the assay was immunoSEQ multiplex PCR. The table lists 32,000 or so clones, roughly 90% of them singletons. The sequenced sample was blood. All receptors come from a girl aged 2-9 years with cystic fibrosis.

The chain is built from TRBV15 and TRBJ1-1; D is unresolved. This CDR3 region has 15 residues. CDR1 LNHNV and CDR2 YYDKDF come from the germline V gene (reference sequence). V lost 3 bases and J 0 bases, leaving 11 bases between the germline ends. The CDR3 DNA sequence: TGTGCCACCAGCAGCATTACAGAGATGAACACTGAAGCTTTCTTT. This sequence encodes CATSSITEMNTEAFF.

The J gene is TRBJ1-2, the V gene TRBV7-2; 10 bases fit TRBD1. The CDR3 has 15 amino acids. Per the germline V gene, CDR1 is SGHTA and CDR2 is FQGNSA. The trim removed 6 bases at V and 4 bases at J, leaving 8 bases unmatched. The CDR3: CASSQTGGDFYGYTF. The CDR3 DNA reads TGTGCCAGCAGTCAGACAGGGGGCGACTTCTATGGCTACACCTTC.

The chain uses TRBV30 and TRBJ1-1; the match to TRBD1 covers 7 bases. The CDR3 covers 13 residues. The V gene's germline CDR1 is GTSNPN and CDR2 SVGIG (reference sequence). The ends lost 1 base at V and 8 bases at J; junction bases unmatched: 7. The CDR3 region has the DNA TGTGCCTGGAGTGCATCACAGGGGACAGAAGCTTTCTTT. Protein sequence: CAWSASQGTEAFF.

This chain connects TRBV4-1 to TRBJ1-3, with D possibly being TRBD1 (5 bases). Trimming removed 0 bases at V and 2 bases at J, with 8 bases between. The CDR3 runs to 15 residues. CDR1 is MGHRA and CDR2 is YSYEKL in the germline V gene. CDR3 sequence reads: CASSQDRTTGNTIYF. CDR3 in DNA: TGCGCCAGCAGCCAAGATAGGACAACTGGAAACACCATATATTTT.

The chain carries TRBV28 and TRBJ1-2; TRBD1 might be the D (6 bases). CDR1 is MDHEN and CDR2 is SYDVKM in the germline V gene. V lost 10 bases, J lost 6 bases, and 21 bases lay in between. The CDR3 is 14 residues long. Written as DNA, the CDR3 is TGTGCCACCGCATCCGACAGGACTTCTGATGGCTACACCTTC. Translated, it gives CATASDRTSDGYTF.

The sample holds one count of this clone. The V gene is TRBV19, the J gene TRBJ1-1; a weak D match, TRBD1 (5 bases). The CDR3 has 13 amino acids. With 0 bases removed from V and 8 bases from J, the gap between germline ends came to 10 bases. Germline lookup yields CDR1 LNHDA and CDR2 SQIVND (reference sequence). As DNA, the CDR3 is TGTGCCAGTAGTATAGACAGACAGACCGAAGCTTTCTTT. It translates to CASSIDRQTEAFF.

The chain recombines TRBV7-2 with TRBJ2-1; no definite D call. The V end lost 4 bases, the J end lost 3 bases, and 4 bases lay between the germline ends. Per germline, CDR1 SGHTA and CDR2 FQGNSA. The CDR3 is 12 residues long. CDR3 amino acids: CASSSGYNEQFF. CDR3 DNA: TGTGCCAGCAGCTCAGGCTACAATGAGCAGTTCTTC.

V gene TRBV6-4 combines with J gene TRBJ2-3; D possibly corresponds to TRBD1 (7 bases). The CDR3 sequence is 13 residues long. Germline lookup yields CDR1 MRHNA and CDR2 SNTAGT. The V end was cut by 3 bases, the J end by 8 bases, with 12 bases between. The CDR3 DNA reads as TGTGCCAGCAGTGATTCAGGGGGGACTACGCAGTATTTT. This codes for CASSDSGGTTQYF.

The chain recombines TRBV30 with TRBJ2-5; D possibly corresponds to TRBD1 (6 bases). Germline CDR1 is GTSNPN and CDR2 is SVGIG (reference sequence). The V end was cut by 0 bases, the J end by 4 bases, with 12 bases between. The CDR3 loop spans 14 amino acids. The CDR3 region has the DNA TGTGCCTGGAGTGTAGGGGGTGGGGGAGAGACCCAGTACTTC. It encodes CAWSVGGGGETQYF.

The V gene is TRBV7-9, the J gene TRBJ1-2; D is undetermined. V lost 1 base to trimming and J lost 6 bases, with 9 bases between them. The CDR3 is made up of 13 amino acids. Germline lookup yields CDR1 SEHNR and CDR2 FQNEAQ (reference sequence). The CDR3 DNA reads TGTGCCAGCAGCTTAGGAGGGAATGATGGCTACACCTTC. Residues: CASSLGGNDGYTF.

Note on this clone: A read error may produce the germline difference seen at one junction end. The chain has TRBV30 and TRBJ2-4, with D possibly matching TRBD1 (6 bases). Germline V gives CDR1 GTSNPN, CDR2 SVGIG (reference sequence). The length of the CDR3 is 14 residues. For the CDR3, the DNA is TGTGCCTGGAGTGCGGGACAAGCCCAAAACATTCAGTACTTC. Protein: CAWSAGQAQNIQYF.

This chain joins TRBV5-1 and TRBJ2-1, with 7 bases identical to TRBD1. The CDR3 consists of 15 residues. Unmatched junction bases numbered 5, after V lost 0 bases and J lost 5 bases. Germline V gene lookup returns CDR1 SGHRS and CDR2 YFSETQ. The CDR3 DNA is TGCGCCAGCAGCTTGGATTGGACAGGTAACAATGAGCAGTTCTTC. Its translation: CASSLDWTGNNEQFF.

This chain uses TRBV7-9 with TRBJ1-1, with unresolved D. Looked up from germline, CDR1 is SEHNR and CDR2 is FQNEAQ (reference sequence). The CDR3 is made up of 15 amino acids. Between the trimmed V and J ends, which lost 5 bases and 5 bases, there was a span of 18 bases. The CDR3 sequence: CASSLPRIERTEAFF. CDR3 DNA sequence: TGTGCCAGCAGCCTCCCGAGGATCGAACGAACTGAAGCTTTCTTT. The full variable domain, with the rest looked up from reference TRBV7-9 and TRBJ1-1, is DTGVSQNPRHKITKRGQNVTFRCDPISEHNRLYWYRQTLGQGPEFLTYFQNEAQLEKSRLLSDRFSAERPKGSFSTLEIQRTEQGDSAMYLCASSLPRIERTEAFFGQGTRLTVV.